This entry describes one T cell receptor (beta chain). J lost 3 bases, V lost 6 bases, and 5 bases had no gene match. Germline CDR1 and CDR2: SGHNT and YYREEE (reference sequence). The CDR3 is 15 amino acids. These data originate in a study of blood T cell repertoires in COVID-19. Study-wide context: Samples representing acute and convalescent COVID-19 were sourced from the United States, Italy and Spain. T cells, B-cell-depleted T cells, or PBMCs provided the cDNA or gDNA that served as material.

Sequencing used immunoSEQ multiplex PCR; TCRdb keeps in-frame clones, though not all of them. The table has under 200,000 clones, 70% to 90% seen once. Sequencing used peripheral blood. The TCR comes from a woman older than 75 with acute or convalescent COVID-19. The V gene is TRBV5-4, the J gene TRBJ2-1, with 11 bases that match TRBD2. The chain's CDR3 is CASTPGLADYNEQFF. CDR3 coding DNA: TGTGCCAGCACCCCGGGACTAGCGGACTACAATGAGCAGTTCTTC.